These T cell receptor beta chains were read from a single sample in a study of T cell responses to AZD1222 COVID-19 vaccine. The data were produced by immunoSEQ multiplex PCR, yet TCRdb's version contains in-frame clones alone and is incomplete. The sample holds roughly 140,000 clones, around 86% seen once. Source: peripheral blood, taken 28 days after the second AZD1222 dose. The receptors stem from an adult who received the AZD1222 COVID-19 vaccine. CDR3s include the opening cysteine and the closing phenylalanine or tryptophan. The D gene is left open where the match is weak. Where a row states a size, it is once, few, many or the class of an expanded clone; other rows omit it.

j_call: TRBJ2-3; clone_size: NA; d_call: NA; v_call: TRBV2; cdr3_nt: TGTGCCAGCTCCCGAGTGTCAGATACGCAGTATTTT; cdr3_aa: CASSRVSDTQYF
j_call: TRBJ2-1; clone_size: NA; d_call: TRBD2; v_call: TRBV25-1; cdr3_nt: TGTGCCAGCAGGACAGGACTAGCGGGGGGGGAGCAGTTCTTC; cdr3_aa: CASRTGLAGGEQFF
j_call: TRBJ2-3; clone_size: NA; d_call: TRBD2; v_call: TRBV7-2; cdr3_nt: TGTGCCAGCAGATACGGACTAGCGGGAGGGCCACTCGATACGCAGTATTTT; cdr3_aa: CASRYGLAGGPLDTQYF
j_call: TRBJ2-2; clone_size: NA; d_call: TRBD2; v_call: TRBV19; cdr3_nt: TGTGCCAGTACTACCACAAGCGGACTAGCGGGAGGAGGGGGGGAGCTGTTTTTT; cdr3_aa: CASTTTSGLAGGGGELFF
j_call: TRBJ1-2; clone_size: NA; d_call: TRBD1; v_call: TRBV5-1; cdr3_nt: TGCGCCAGGCGGACAGGGCGAAACTATGGCTACACCTTC; cdr3_aa: CARRTGRNYGYTF
j_call: TRBJ2-2; clone_size: NA; d_call: NA; v_call: TRBV7-8; cdr3_nt: TGTGCCAGCAGCTTAGTAATCGGGAGTAGGTTTGACGGGGAGCTGTTTTTT; cdr3_aa: CASSLVIGSRFDGELFF
j_call: TRBJ1-5; clone_size: few; d_call: NA; v_call: TRBV27; cdr3_nt: TGTGCCAGCAGTCCCGGACGGATTTACCATAGCAATCAGCCCCAGCATTTT; cdr3_aa: CASSPGRIYHSNQPQHF
j_call: TRBJ2-7; clone_size: NA; d_call: TRBD2; v_call: TRBV13; cdr3_nt: TGTGCCAGCAGACCTAGCGGGAGTCAATCCTACGAGCAGTACTTC; cdr3_aa: CASRPSGSQSYEQYF
j_call: TRBJ2-5; clone_size: NA; d_call: NA; v_call: TRBV4-2; cdr3_nt: TGTGCCAGCAGCCAAGATCGGGCTCCTGAAGAGACCCAGTACTTC; cdr3_aa: CASSQDRAPEETQYF
j_call: TRBJ1-6; clone_size: NA; d_call: TRBD1; v_call: TRBV7-9; cdr3_nt: TGTGCCAGCAGCCGCGGACAGGGGGCTGGGAATTCACCCCTCCACTTT; cdr3_aa: CASSRGQGAGNSPLHF
j_call: TRBJ1-3; clone_size: NA; d_call: NA; v_call: TRBV2; cdr3_nt: TGTGCCAGCAGAACTACAGGGTCTGGAAACACCATATATTTT; cdr3_aa: CASRTTGSGNTIYF
j_call: TRBJ1-3; clone_size: NA; d_call: NA; v_call: TRBV7-8; cdr3_nt: TGTGCCAGCAGCTTAGGCTGGGTTGGGGGTCCGAGCTCTGGAAACACCATATATTTT; cdr3_aa: CASSLGWVGGPSSGNTIYF
j_call: TRBJ1-6; clone_size: once; d_call: NA; v_call: TRBV28; cdr3_nt: TGTGCCAGCAGTTCCTCGACAGGTATCGGTTCACCCCTCCACTTT; cdr3_aa: CASSSSTGIGSPLHF
j_call: TRBJ1-1; clone_size: NA; d_call: NA; v_call: TRBV9; cdr3_nt: TGTGCCAGCAGCCAAGCAAGGGACACTGAAGCTTTCTTT; cdr3_aa: CASSQARDTEAFF
j_call: TRBJ2-7; clone_size: NA; d_call: NA; v_call: TRBV5-8; cdr3_nt: TGTGCCAGCAGCCGTAAAACCTACGAGCAGTACTTC; cdr3_aa: CASSRKTYEQYF
j_call: TRBJ1-1; clone_size: NA; d_call: NA; v_call: TRBV6-5; cdr3_nt: TGTGCCAGCAGTTACTCGTCCAGCACTGAAGCTTTCTTT; cdr3_aa: CASSYSSSTEAFF
j_call: TRBJ1-2; clone_size: once; d_call: NA; v_call: TRBV28; cdr3_nt: TGTGCCAGCACCGACGGATCCAACTATGGCTACACCTTC; cdr3_aa: CASTDGSNYGYTF
j_call: TRBJ2-7; clone_size: NA; d_call: TRBD2; v_call: TRBV6-5; cdr3_nt: TGTGCCAGCAGTTACCAGCGGGAGAATTACGAGCAGTACTTC; cdr3_aa: CASSYQRENYEQYF
j_call: TRBJ1-3; clone_size: NA; d_call: TRBD1; v_call: TRBV19; cdr3_nt: TGTGCCAGTAGATCCAGGGACAGGGAACTTGGAAACACCATATATTTT; cdr3_aa: CASRSRDRELGNTIYF
j_call: TRBJ2-7; clone_size: NA; d_call: NA; v_call: TRBV28; cdr3_nt: TGTGCCAGCAGTTTGAGGGACCCCTACGAGCAGTACTTC; cdr3_aa: CASSLRDPYEQYF
j_call: TRBJ2-3; clone_size: NA; d_call: NA; v_call: TRBV4-3; cdr3_nt: TGCGCCAGCAGCCAAGAGGCGGCACCTAGCACAGATACGCAGTATTTT; cdr3_aa: CASSQEAAPSTDTQYF
j_call: TRBJ2-7; clone_size: NA; d_call: NA; v_call: TRBV27; cdr3_nt: TGTGCCAGCAGTTTCTCCGGGACTCGCTTCGGGAACGAGCAGTACTTC; cdr3_aa: CASSFSGTRFGNEQYF
j_call: TRBJ2-3; clone_size: NA; d_call: NA; v_call: TRBV24-1; cdr3_nt: TGTGCCACCAGTGAACTAGCCAGCACAGATACGCAGTATTTT; cdr3_aa: CATSELASTDTQYF